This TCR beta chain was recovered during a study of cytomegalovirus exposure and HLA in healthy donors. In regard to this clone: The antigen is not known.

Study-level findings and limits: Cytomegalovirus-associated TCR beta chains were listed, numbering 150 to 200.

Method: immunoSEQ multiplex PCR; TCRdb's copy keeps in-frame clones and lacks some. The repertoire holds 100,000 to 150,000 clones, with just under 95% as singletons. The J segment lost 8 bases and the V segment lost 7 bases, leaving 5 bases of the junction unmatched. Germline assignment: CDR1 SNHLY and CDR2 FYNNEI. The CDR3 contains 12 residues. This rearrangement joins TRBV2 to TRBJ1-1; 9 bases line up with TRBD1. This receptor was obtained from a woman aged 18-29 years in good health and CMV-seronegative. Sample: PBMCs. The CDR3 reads CASTPGTGEAFF. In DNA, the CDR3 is TGTGCCAGCACCCCCGGGACAGGGGAAGCTTTCTTT.